Listed below are T cell receptor beta chains from one sample, sequenced in a study of T-cell memory formation after mild COVID-19. TCRdb re-derived calls from the 5' RACE reads in MiXCR, one entry per CDR3 protein. In the table there are some 440,000 distinct CDR3 sequences, around a quarter of which are singletons. Material: PBMCs or a T cell subset sorted from them (not recorded which). Source of these receptors: an adult woman who had mild COVID-19 (a few samples of this study predate the infection). Cell type and time point are not known. CDR3s include the opening cysteine and the closing phenylalanine or tryptophan. The D gene is left open where the match is weak. A clone size is listed for some rows: how often the clone was seen (once, few, many), or a class if it is expanded.

J gene: TRBJ1-5
clone size: few
V gene: TRBV20-1
D gene: .
CDR3 DNA: TGCAGTGCCCGAAGGAAGGGCAATCAGCCCCAGCATTTT
CDR3 protein: CSARRKGNQPQHF

J gene: TRBJ2-3
clone size: .
V gene: TRBV20-1
D gene: TRBD1
CDR3 DNA: TGCAGAGCTAAAGGGACAGGGAACGGAGGGGATACGCAGTATTTT
CDR3 protein: CRAKGTGNGGDTQYF

J gene: TRBJ2-4
clone size: .
V gene: TRBV13
D gene: .
CDR3 DNA: TGTGCCAGCAGCTCCAGGGAGTCCAAAAACATTCAGTACTTC
CDR3 protein: CASSSRESKNIQYF

J gene: TRBJ1-1
clone size: .
V gene: TRBV30
D gene: .
CDR3 DNA: TGTGCCTGGAGCGACCTGGGGAAGGCTGAAGCTTTCTTT
CDR3 protein: CAWSDLGKAEAFF

J gene: TRBJ1-5
clone size: .
V gene: TRBV6-1
D gene: .
CDR3 DNA: TGTGCCAGCAGTGAAGGGCGACAGTTCCTCTATAGCAATCAGCCCCAGCATTTT
CDR3 protein: CASSEGRQFLYSNQPQHF

J gene: TRBJ1-2
clone size: .
V gene: TRBV12-3/TRBV12-4
D gene: .
CDR3 DNA: TGTGCCAGCAGTTTTGAGCCCGGGACACTCGGCTACACCTTC
CDR3 protein: CASSFEPGTLGYTF

J gene: TRBJ2-3
clone size: .
V gene: TRBV7-3
D gene: TRBD2
CDR3 DNA: TGTGCCAGCAGCTTAACGAAGCGGGAGAGCCCAGCGGGCACAGATACGCAGTATTTT
CDR3 protein: CASSLTKRESPAGTDTQYF

J gene: TRBJ2-1
clone size: .
V gene: TRBV7-6
D gene: TRBD1
CDR3 DNA: TGTGCCAGCAGCTTAGGGGGACAGGGGTTCTACAATGAGCAGTTCTTC
CDR3 protein: CASSLGGQGFYNEQFF

J gene: TRBJ2-1
clone size: .
V gene: TRBV10-3
D gene: .
CDR3 DNA: TGTGCCATCAGCCCTGACGGGGGCTCCTACAATGAGCAGTTCTTC
CDR3 protein: CAISPDGGSYNEQFF

J gene: TRBJ2-5
clone size: .
V gene: TRBV7-3
D gene: TRBD2
CDR3 DNA: TGTGCCAGCAGCAAAACTAGCGGGGGGACCCAAGAGACCCAGTACTTC
CDR3 protein: CASSKTSGGTQETQYF

J gene: TRBJ2-2
clone size: many
V gene: TRBV12-3/TRBV12-4
D gene: .
CDR3 DNA: TGTGCCAGCAGTTCTGGGCCGAACACCGGGGAGCTGTTTTTT
CDR3 protein: CASSSGPNTGELFF

J gene: TRBJ2-3
clone size: few
V gene: TRBV11-2
D gene: .
CDR3 DNA: TGTGCCAGCAGCCCAAGACTAACAGATACGCAGTATTTT
CDR3 protein: CASSPRLTDTQYF

J gene: TRBJ2-2
clone size: .
V gene: TRBV27
D gene: TRBD2
CDR3 DNA: TGTGCCAGCATGGGACTAGCGGGAGGCGGTCGTAACACCGGGGAGCTGTTTTTT
CDR3 protein: CASMGLAGGGRNTGELFF

J gene: TRBJ1-1
clone size: .
V gene: TRBV6-2/TRBV6-3
D gene: TRBD1
CDR3 DNA: TGTGCCAGCAGGCGAGGGACAGGCCTTAAAAACACTGAAGCTTTCTTT
CDR3 protein: CASRRGTGLKNTEAFF

J gene: TRBJ2-7
clone size: .
V gene: TRBV5-1
D gene: TRBD1
CDR3 DNA: TGCGCCAGCAGCCGGGGACAGGGTTTGTCCTACGAGCAGTACTTC
CDR3 protein: CASSRGQGLSYEQYF

J gene: TRBJ2-5
clone size: few
V gene: TRBV10-3
D gene: .
CDR3 DNA: TGTGCCATCAGGGGAGGGGGGACTCAAGAGACCCAGTACTTC
CDR3 protein: CAIRGGGTQETQYF

J gene: TRBJ2-7
clone size: .
V gene: TRBV12-3/TRBV12-4
D gene: TRBD1
CDR3 DNA: TGTGCCAGCACCCGACAGGGATCGGCCTACGAGCAGTACTTC
CDR3 protein: CASTRQGSAYEQYF

J gene: TRBJ2-5
clone size: few
V gene: TRBV7-2
D gene: .
CDR3 DNA: TGTGCCAGCACCCATATCAGGCAAGAGACCCAGTACTTC
CDR3 protein: CASTHIRQETQYF

J gene: TRBJ2-1
clone size: .
V gene: TRBV7-9
D gene: .
CDR3 DNA: TGTGCCAGCAGCTTAGCCACAGATCTAGGGGGTAGGTTCTTC
CDR3 protein: CASSLATDLGGRFF

J gene: TRBJ2-7
clone size: .
V gene: TRBV4-1
D gene: .
CDR3 DNA: TGCGCCAGCAGCCAGGGTGAGACCTACGAGCAGTACTTC
CDR3 protein: CASSQGETYEQYF

J gene: TRBJ2-7
clone size: .
V gene: TRBV27
D gene: .
CDR3 DNA: TGTGCCAGCAGTTTGTCTCTGGGGTCCTACGAGCAGTACTTC
CDR3 protein: CASSLSLGSYEQYF

J gene: TRBJ1-2
clone size: .
V gene: TRBV11-2
D gene: .
CDR3 DNA: TGTGCCAGCAGCTTAGGGCATAGCGGCCTCTATGGCTACACCTTC
CDR3 protein: CASSLGHSGLYGYTF

J gene: TRBJ2-7
clone size: .
V gene: TRBV24-1
D gene: .
CDR3 DNA: TGTGCCACCAGTGAACCCCGGACGGACGAGCAGTACTTC
CDR3 protein: CATSEPRTDEQYF

J gene: TRBJ1-1
clone size: few
V gene: TRBV29-1
D gene: .
CDR3 DNA: TGCAGCGTTGACGGAGGTATGAACACTGAAGCTTTCTTT
CDR3 protein: CSVDGGMNTEAFF

J gene: TRBJ2-1
clone size: .
V gene: TRBV20-1
D gene: TRBD2
CDR3 DNA: TGCAGTGCTAGCGGGATTGGTCGGGAGGACACCTACAATGAGCAGTTCTTC
CDR3 protein: CSASGIGREDTYNEQFF

J gene: TRBJ2-7
clone size: .
V gene: TRBV18
D gene: .
CDR3 DNA: TGTGCCAGCTCACCAGGGGGTTGGCGATCGGGCTCCTACGAGCAGTACTTC
CDR3 protein: CASSPGGWRSGSYEQYF

J gene: TRBJ2-3
clone size: .
V gene: TRBV6-5
D gene: .
CDR3 DNA: TGTGCCAGCGGAATAAATCCAGATACGCAGTATTTT
CDR3 protein: CASGINPDTQYF

J gene: TRBJ2-7
clone size: few
V gene: TRBV20-1
D gene: TRBD1
CDR3 DNA: TGCAGTGCTAGACCGGGACAGGGAGTCGTGGACGAGCAGTACTTC
CDR3 protein: CSARPGQGVVDEQYF

J gene: TRBJ2-7
clone size: many
V gene: TRBV3-1
D gene: .
CDR3 DNA: TGTGCCAGCAGCCCGGGGACGGCCTCCTACGAGCAGTACTTC
CDR3 protein: CASSPGTASYEQYF

J gene: TRBJ1-1
clone size: .
V gene: TRBV29-1
D gene: .
CDR3 DNA: TGCAGCGTTGAGGTGAGCATGAACACTGAAGCTTTCTTT
CDR3 protein: CSVEVSMNTEAFF

J gene: TRBJ1-2
clone size: .
V gene: TRBV20-1
D gene: TRBD1
CDR3 DNA: TGCAGTGCAAGCACAGGGGTACGAAACTATGGCTACACCTTC
CDR3 protein: CSASTGVRNYGYTF

J gene: TRBJ2-7
clone size: .
V gene: TRBV6-6
D gene: TRBD2
CDR3 DNA: TGTGCCAGCAGGGGACTAGCGGGACCCCTCGGCTACGAGCAGTACTTC
CDR3 protein: CASRGLAGPLGYEQYF

J gene: TRBJ2-1
clone size: few
V gene: TRBV15
D gene: TRBD1
CDR3 DNA: TGTGCCACCAGCAGTACCCTGGCGGGACAGGGGTACCAAAGGTCCTACAATGAGCAGTTCTTC
CDR3 protein: CATSSTLAGQGYQRSYNEQFF

J gene: TRBJ2-3
clone size: .
V gene: TRBV6-5
D gene: TRBD1
CDR3 DNA: TGTGCCACCCTACAGGGGAGCACAGATACGCAGTATTTT
CDR3 protein: CATLQGSTDTQYF

J gene: TRBJ2-7
clone size: .
V gene: TRBV5-1
D gene: .
CDR3 DNA: TGCGCCAGCAGCTTGGGAGCCGTGAGCTCCTACGAGCAGTACTTC
CDR3 protein: CASSLGAVSSYEQYF

J gene: TRBJ2-2
clone size: .
V gene: TRBV5-1
D gene: .
CDR3 DNA: TGCGCCAGCACCCTGGGATCGGTGAACACCGGGGAGCTGTTTTTT
CDR3 protein: CASTLGSVNTGELFF

J gene: TRBJ1-4
clone size: .
V gene: TRBV24-1
D gene: .
CDR3 DNA: TGTGCCACCAGTGACGCCCGGACAAGGAATGAAAAACTGTTTTTT
CDR3 protein: CATSDARTRNEKLFF

J gene: TRBJ1-1
clone size: few
V gene: TRBV6-5
D gene: .
CDR3 DNA: TGTGCCAGCAGTCCCTTTGGACACCTGAACACTGAAGCTTTCTTT
CDR3 protein: CASSPFGHLNTEAFF

J gene: TRBJ2-3
clone size: few
V gene: TRBV2
D gene: .
CDR3 DNA: TGTGCCAGCAGAAGGATAGCGGATTTAAGCACAGATACGCAGTATTTT
CDR3 protein: CASRRIADLSTDTQYF

J gene: TRBJ2-7
clone size: few
V gene: TRBV5-5
D gene: TRBD1
CDR3 DNA: TGTGCCAGCAGCCTCGGACAGGCGGCGGCCTACGAGCAGTACTTC
CDR3 protein: CASSLGQAAAYEQYF

J gene: TRBJ2-5
clone size: many
V gene: TRBV5-1
D gene: TRBD2
CDR3 DNA: TGCGCCAGCAGCTTGCAGCGGGGGGACCAAGAGACCCAGTACTTC
CDR3 protein: CASSLQRGDQETQYF

J gene: TRBJ1-2
clone size: .
V gene: TRBV3-1
D gene: .
CDR3 DNA: TGTGCCAGCAGCCAAGTGTTTCAAGGGGCCTATGGCTACACCTTC
CDR3 protein: CASSQVFQGAYGYTF

J gene: TRBJ2-1
clone size: .
V gene: TRBV3-1
D gene: .
CDR3 DNA: TGTGCCAGCAGCCAAGAGGGAGCGGCGGTCTACAATGAGCAGTTCTTC
CDR3 protein: CASSQEGAAVYNEQFF

J gene: TRBJ2-7
clone size: .
V gene: TRBV24-1
D gene: TRBD2
CDR3 DNA: TGTGCCACCAGTGAGTGGACTAGCGGGAGGGCCTACGAGCAGTACTTC
CDR3 protein: CATSEWTSGRAYEQYF

J gene: TRBJ1-6
clone size: few
V gene: TRBV12-3/TRBV12-4
D gene: .
CDR3 DNA: TGTGCCAGCAGTCATACAGGAAAGAATTCACCCCTCCACTTT
CDR3 protein: CASSHTGKNSPLHF

J gene: TRBJ2-3
clone size: .
V gene: TRBV4-3
D gene: .
CDR3 DNA: TGCGCCAGCAGCCAAGATATCCGAGATACGCAGTATTTT
CDR3 protein: CASSQDIRDTQYF

J gene: TRBJ2-6
clone size: .
V gene: TRBV29-1
D gene: TRBD2
CDR3 DNA: TGCAGCGCCAGGACTAGCGGGAGCTCTGGGGCCAACGTCCTGACTTTC
CDR3 protein: CSARTSGSSGANVLTF

J gene: TRBJ2-3
clone size: few
V gene: TRBV15
D gene: .
CDR3 DNA: TGTGCCACCAGCGGGACACGAAGGGGCACAGATACGCAGTATTTT
CDR3 protein: CATSGTRRGTDTQYF

J gene: TRBJ2-5
clone size: few
V gene: TRBV2
D gene: TRBD2
CDR3 DNA: TGTGCCAGCAGCGGACTAGCGGGAGTGGGAGAGACCCAGTACTTC
CDR3 protein: CASSGLAGVGETQYF

J gene: TRBJ2-3
clone size: .
V gene: TRBV24-1
D gene: .
CDR3 DNA: TGTGCCACCAGTGATGCAGGGCTTTGGACAGATACGCAGTATTTT
CDR3 protein: CATSDAGLWTDTQYF